The T cell receptor (beta chain) under discussion was sequenced for a study of blood T cell repertoires in COVID-19 (TCRdb year 2020). At the level of the whole study: Collaborator samples came from the United States, Italy and Spain and covered acute and convalescent phases of COVID-19. Where available, HLA class I and class II types were obtained from metadata supplied by the sample provider rather than from assay-based typing. The prospective study material was composed of cDNA or gDNA derived from T cells, B-cell-depleted T cells, or PBMCs. A freely available public database, intended as a resource for researchers studying the immune response to SARS-CoV-2, is where the repertoires were released. A de-identified subject ID, COVID-19 status, age in years and sex were almost always included in the sample metadata. Samples were obtained from the ongoing ImmuneRACE study (first 160 participants) and from over 1,000 subjects provided by 6 global collaborators. Deeply sampled blood TCRbeta repertoires from subjects exposed to, actively infected with, or recovered from COVID-19 were included in the dataset. Broad study findings and their caveats: The amount of clinical and demographic metadata varied by source and participant and was provided uncurated.

The immunoSEQ Assay, a bias-controlled multiplex PCR, was used to amplify TCRbeta CDR3 regions from genomic DNA. The study's processing was this. Within the assay, amplification of reference gene primers was used to estimate how many nucleated cells each sample contained. To quantify the absolute abundance of each unique TCRbeta CDR3 rearrangement, sequence reads were collapsed and filtered. For each sample, productive Simpson clonality was calculated as the square root of Simpson's diversity index across productive rearrangements. Sourced from immuneACCESS, this table was stored by TCRdb with only in-frame sequences that have V and J called. A share of the clones is absent; for the studies checked, an unresolved V gene accounts for under half, and the remainder has no known explanation. The D gene and trimming were derived from the DNA, and the V and J assignments and clone size from that table. The sample profile shows over 200,000 clones; about 80% of them were found once. Over 3% of the sample goes to the ten largest clones.

The CDR3 sequence holds 16 residues, the cysteine and phenylalanine included. The entry retains the CDR3 DNA only, 48 bases that are in frame from base 1. Trimming leaves V shorter by 6 bases and J shorter by 1 base, with the junction holding 8 bases beyond the gene matches. CDR1 is given as ENHRY and CDR2 as SYGVKD, both from the germline V gene. Collaborating institutions collected whole blood in K2EDTA tubes following their own protocols. For TCRbeta analysis, collaborators shipped samples in one of three forms: frozen whole blood, isolated PBMCs, or DNA extracted from either of those sample types. In the case of this clone: Its recognized antigen is unknown. Base qualities are not provided; no much larger clone lies one nucleotide away.

Sample: peripheral blood. The clonotype was recovered from a woman at least 80 years old with acute or convalescent COVID-19. The chain links TRBV10-3 with TRBJ1-2, with 10 bases matching TRBD1. The CDR3 is CAISRDRGLINYGYTF. DNA sequence: TGTGCCATCAGCCGGGACAGGGGTCTTATTAACTATGGCTACACCTTC.